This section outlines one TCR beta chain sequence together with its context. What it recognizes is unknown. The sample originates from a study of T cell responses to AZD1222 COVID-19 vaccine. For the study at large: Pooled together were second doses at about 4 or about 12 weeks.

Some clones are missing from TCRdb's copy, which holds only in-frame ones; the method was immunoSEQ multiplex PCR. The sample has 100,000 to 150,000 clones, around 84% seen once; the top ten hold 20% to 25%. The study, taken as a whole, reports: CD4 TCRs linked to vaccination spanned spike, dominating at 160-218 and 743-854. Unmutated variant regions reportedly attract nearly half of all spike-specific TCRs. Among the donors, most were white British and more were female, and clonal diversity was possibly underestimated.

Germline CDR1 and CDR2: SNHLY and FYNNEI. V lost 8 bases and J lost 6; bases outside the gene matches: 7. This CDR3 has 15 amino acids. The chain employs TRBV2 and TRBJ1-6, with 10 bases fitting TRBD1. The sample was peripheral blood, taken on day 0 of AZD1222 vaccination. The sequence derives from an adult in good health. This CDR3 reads CASVGRDRGNSPLHF. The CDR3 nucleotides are TGTGCCAGCGTAGGCCGGGACAGGGGTAATTCACCCCTCCACTTT.